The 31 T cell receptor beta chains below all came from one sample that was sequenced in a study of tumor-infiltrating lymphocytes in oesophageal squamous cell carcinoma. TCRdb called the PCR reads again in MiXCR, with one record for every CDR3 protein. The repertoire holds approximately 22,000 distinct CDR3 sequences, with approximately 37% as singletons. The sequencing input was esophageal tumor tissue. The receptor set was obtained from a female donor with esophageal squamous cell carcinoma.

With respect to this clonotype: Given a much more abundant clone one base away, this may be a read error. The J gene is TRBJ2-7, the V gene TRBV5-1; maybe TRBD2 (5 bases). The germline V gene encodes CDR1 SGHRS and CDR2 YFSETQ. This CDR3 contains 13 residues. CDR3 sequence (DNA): TGCGCCAGCAGCTTGAACAGAGACTACGAGCAGTGCTTC. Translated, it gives CASSLNRDYEQCF.

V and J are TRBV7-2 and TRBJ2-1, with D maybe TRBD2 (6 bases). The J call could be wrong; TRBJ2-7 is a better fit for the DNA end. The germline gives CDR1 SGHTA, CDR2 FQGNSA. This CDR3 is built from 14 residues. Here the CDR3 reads CASSFSRDLNEQYF. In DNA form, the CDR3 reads TGTGCCAGCAGTTTTTCGCGGGATTTAAACGAGCAGTACTTC.

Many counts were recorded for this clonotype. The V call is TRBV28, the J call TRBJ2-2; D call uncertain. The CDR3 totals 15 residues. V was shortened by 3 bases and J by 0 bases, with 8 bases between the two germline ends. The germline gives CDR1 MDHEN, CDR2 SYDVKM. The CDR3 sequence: CASSFRQSNTGELFF. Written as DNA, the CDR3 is TGTGCCAGCAGTTTTAGGCAATCGAACACCGGGGAGCTGTTTTTT.

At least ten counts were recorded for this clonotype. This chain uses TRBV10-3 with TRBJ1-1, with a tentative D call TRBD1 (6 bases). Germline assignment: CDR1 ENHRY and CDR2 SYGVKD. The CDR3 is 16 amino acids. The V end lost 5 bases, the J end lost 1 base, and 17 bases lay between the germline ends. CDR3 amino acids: CAISTQARGRNTEAFF. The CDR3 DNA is TGTGCCATCAGTACTCAGGCCAGGGGCCGGAACACTGAAGCTTTCTTT.

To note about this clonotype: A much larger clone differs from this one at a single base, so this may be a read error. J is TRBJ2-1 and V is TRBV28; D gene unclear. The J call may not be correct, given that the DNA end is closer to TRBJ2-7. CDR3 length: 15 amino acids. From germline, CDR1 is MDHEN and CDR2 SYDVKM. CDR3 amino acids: CASSLWKMGLNEQYF. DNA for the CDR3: TGTGCCAGCAGTTTATGGAAAATGGGCCTCAATGAGCAGTACTTC.

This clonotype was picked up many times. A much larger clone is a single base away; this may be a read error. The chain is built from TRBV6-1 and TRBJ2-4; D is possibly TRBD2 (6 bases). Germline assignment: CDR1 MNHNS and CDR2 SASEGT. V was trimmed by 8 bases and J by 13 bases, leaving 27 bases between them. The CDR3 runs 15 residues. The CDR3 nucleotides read TGTGCCAGCTCCTGGAGGGACCCGGGTAGCAATGAGCAGTACTTC. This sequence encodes CASSWRDPGSNEQYF.

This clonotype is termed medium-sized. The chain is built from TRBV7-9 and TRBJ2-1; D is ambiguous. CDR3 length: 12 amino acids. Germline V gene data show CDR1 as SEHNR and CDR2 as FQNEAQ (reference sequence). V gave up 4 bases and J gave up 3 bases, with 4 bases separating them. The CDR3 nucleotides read TGTGCCAGCAGCTGGGACTACAATGAGCAGTTCTTC. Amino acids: CASSWDYNEQFF.

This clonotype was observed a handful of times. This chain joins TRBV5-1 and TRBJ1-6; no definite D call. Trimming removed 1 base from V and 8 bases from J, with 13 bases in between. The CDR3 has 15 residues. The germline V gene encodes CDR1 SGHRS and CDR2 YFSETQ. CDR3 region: CASSLKSGSDSPLHF. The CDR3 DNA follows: TGCGCCAGCAGCTTGAAATCGGGGAGCGATTCACCCCTCCACTTT.

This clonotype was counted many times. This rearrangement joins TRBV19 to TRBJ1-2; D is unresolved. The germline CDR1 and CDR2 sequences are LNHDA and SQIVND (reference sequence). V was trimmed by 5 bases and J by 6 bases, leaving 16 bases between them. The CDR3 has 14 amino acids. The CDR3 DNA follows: TGTGCCAGTAGTCGGGTTGACCTCCGTAATGGCTACACCTTC. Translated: CASSRVDLRNGYTF.

The CDR3 sequence: CASRRTRHPYEQYF. In DNA, the CDR3 is TGTGCCAGCAGACGGACTCGCCACCCCTACGAGCAGTACTTC. This chain joins TRBV6-8 and TRBJ2-5; TRBD2 might be the D (5 bases). The better agreement between TRBJ2-7 and the DNA end casts doubt on the J call. This CDR3 is built from 14 residues. CDR1 is MNHGY and CDR2 is SAAAGT in the germline V gene.

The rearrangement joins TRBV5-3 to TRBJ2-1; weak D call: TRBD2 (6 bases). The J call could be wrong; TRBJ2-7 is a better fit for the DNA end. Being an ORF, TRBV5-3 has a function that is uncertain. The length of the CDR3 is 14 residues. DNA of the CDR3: TGTGCCAGCAGTTCGGCCCCTGGGGGGTACGAGCAGTACTTC. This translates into CASSSAPGGYEQYF.

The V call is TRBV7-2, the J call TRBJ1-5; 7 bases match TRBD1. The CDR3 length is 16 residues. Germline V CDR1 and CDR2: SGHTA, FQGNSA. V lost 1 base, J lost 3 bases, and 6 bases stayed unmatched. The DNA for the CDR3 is TGTGCCAGCAGCTTAGTTCCGACAGGGATCAATCAGCCCCAGCATTTT. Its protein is CASSLVPTGINQPQHF.

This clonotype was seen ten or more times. In nucleotides, the CDR3 is TGTGCCAGCAGCCCGAGAGGGGGACAAGCCTACGAGCAGTACTTC. This encodes CASSPRGGQAYEQYF. The chain carries TRBV5-8 and TRBJ2-5, with a possible D match to TRBD1 (6 bases). The J call may not be correct, given that the DNA end is closer to TRBJ2-7. In germline, CDR1 is SGHTS, CDR2 YDEGEE. This CDR3 is 15 amino acids long.

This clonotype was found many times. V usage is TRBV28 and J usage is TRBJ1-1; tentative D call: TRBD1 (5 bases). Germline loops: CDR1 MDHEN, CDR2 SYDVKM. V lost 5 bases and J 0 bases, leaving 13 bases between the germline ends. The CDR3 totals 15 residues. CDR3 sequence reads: CASSALRALNTEAFF. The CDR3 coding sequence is TGTGCCAGCAGTGCTCTCAGGGCCTTGAACACTGAAGCTTTCTTT. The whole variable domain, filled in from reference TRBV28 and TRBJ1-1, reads DVKVTQSSRYLVKRTGEKVFLECVQDMDHENMFWYRQDPGLGLRLIYFSYDVKMKEKGDIPEGYSVSREKKERFSLILESASTNQTSMYLCASSALRALNTEAFFGQGTRLTVV.

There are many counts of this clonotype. CDR3 nucleotide sequence: TGTGCCAGCAGCTACCAGAAGACTAGCGAAAGGGATGAGCAGTTCTTC. Amino acids: CASSYQKTSERDEQFF. V usage is TRBV5-5 and J usage is TRBJ2-1, with 8 positions matching TRBD2. V lost 3 bases and J lost 8; bases outside the gene matches: 13. Germline CDR1 is SGHKS and CDR2 is YYEKEE (reference sequence). The CDR3 runs to 16 residues.

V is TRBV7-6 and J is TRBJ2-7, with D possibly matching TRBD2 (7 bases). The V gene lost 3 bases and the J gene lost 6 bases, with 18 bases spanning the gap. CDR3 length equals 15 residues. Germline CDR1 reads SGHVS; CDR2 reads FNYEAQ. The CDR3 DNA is TGTGCCAGCAGCTTCGGAACAGGGAGGGTCAGCGAGCAGTACTTC. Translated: CASSFGTGRVSEQYF.

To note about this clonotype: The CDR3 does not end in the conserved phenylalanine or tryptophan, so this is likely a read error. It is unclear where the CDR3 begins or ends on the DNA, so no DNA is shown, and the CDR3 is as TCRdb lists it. The CDR3 region is CAIGGPGLS. The rearrangement links TRBV10-3 to TRBJ2-7; the table's TRBD2 call for D was not verified on the DNA. The CDR3 spans 9 residues, counting both ends. Germline CDR1 ENHRY, CDR2 SYGVKD.

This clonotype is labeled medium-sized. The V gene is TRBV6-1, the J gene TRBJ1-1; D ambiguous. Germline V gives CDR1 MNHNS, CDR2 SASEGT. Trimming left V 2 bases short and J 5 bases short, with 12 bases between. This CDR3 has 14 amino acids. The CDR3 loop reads CASSEYDPGTEAFF. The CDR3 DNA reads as TGTGCCAGCAGTGAATACGACCCGGGAACTGAAGCTTTCTTT.

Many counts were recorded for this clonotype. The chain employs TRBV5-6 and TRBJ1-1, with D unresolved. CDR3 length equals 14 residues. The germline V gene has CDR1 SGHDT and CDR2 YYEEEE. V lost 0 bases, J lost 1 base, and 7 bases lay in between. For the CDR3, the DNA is TGTGCCAGCAGCTTGGGGGGAGCGAACACTGAAGCTTTCTTT. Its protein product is CASSLGGANTEAFF.

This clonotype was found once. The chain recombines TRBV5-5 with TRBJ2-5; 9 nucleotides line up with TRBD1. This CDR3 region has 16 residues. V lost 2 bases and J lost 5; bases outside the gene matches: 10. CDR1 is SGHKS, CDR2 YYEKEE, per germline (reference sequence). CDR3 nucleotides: TGTGCCAGCAGCTTAAGTAGGGACAGGGATTTGGAGACCCAGTACTTC. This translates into CASSLSRDRDLETQYF.

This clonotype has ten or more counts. CDR3 residues: CASTLTGAPYEQYF. The CDR3, as DNA: TGTGCCAGCACGCTAACGGGAGCCCCCTACGAGCAGTACTTC. This chain links TRBV28 with TRBJ2-1; D is possibly TRBD2 (6 bases). The end of the DNA fits TRBJ2-7 better, so the J call may be wrong. This CDR3 has 14 residues. Germline V CDR1 and CDR2: MDHEN, SYDVKM.

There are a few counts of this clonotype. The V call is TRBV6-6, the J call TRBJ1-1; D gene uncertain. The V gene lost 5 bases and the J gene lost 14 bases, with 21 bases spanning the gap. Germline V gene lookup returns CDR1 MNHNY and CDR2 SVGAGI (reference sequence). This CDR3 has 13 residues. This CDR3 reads CASSGRVGYEQFF. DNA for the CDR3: TGTGCCAGCAGTGGTAGGGTTGGCTACGAGCAGTTCTTT.

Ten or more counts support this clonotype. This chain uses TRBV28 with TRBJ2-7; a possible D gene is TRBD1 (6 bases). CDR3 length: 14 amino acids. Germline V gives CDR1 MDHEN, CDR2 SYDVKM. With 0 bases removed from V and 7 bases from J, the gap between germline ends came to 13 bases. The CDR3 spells CASSLWGQPREQYF. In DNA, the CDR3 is TGTGCCAGCAGTTTATGGGGACAACCTCGGGAGCAGTACTTC.

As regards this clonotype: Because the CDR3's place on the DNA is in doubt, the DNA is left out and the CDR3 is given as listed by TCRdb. CDR3 residues: CASSHTGGWGGWLHLRF. The chain has TRBV19 and TRBJ2-6; the D call of TRBD1 is as the table states it, not checked on the DNA. Germline CDR1 LNHDA, CDR2 SQIVND (reference sequence). The CDR3 adds up to 17 amino acids, both ends counted.

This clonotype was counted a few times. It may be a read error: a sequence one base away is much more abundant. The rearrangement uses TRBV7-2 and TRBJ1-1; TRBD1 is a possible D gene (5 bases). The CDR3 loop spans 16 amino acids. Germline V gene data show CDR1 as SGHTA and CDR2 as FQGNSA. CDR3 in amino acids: CASSLVGTSGAGELYF. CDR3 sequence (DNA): TGTGCCAGCAGCTTAGTCGGGACTAGCGGGGCCGGGGAGCTGTATTTT.

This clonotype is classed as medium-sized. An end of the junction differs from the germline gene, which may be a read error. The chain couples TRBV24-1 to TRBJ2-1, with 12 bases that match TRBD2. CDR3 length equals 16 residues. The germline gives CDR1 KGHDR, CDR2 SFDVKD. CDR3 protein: CATGDTGLAGRNEQFF. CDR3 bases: TGTGCCACCGGTGATACCGGACTAGCGGGGCGCAATGAGCAGTTCTTC.

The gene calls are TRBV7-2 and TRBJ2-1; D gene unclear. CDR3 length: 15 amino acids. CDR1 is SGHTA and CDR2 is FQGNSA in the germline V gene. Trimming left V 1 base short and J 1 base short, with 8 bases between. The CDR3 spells CASSLESASYNEQFF. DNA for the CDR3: TGTGCCAGCAGCTTAGAGTCGGCTTCCTACAATGAGCAGTTCTTC. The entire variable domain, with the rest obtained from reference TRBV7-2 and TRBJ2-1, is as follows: GAGVSQSPSNKVTEKGKDVELRCDPISGHTALYWYRQSLGQGLEFLIYFQGNSAPDKSGLPSDRFSAERTGGSVSTLTIQRTQQEDSAVYLCASSLESASYNEQFFGPGTRLTVL.

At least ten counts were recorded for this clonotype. CDR3 sequence (DNA): TGTGCCAGCCTAACCGGCGGGACTAGCGGCTCCCCCCAGTACTTC. Its protein product is CASLTGGTSGSPQYF. The chain recombines TRBV28 with TRBJ2-7; 11 positions agree with TRBD2. V trimming: 8 bases; J trimming: 10 bases; junction bases outside the gene matches: 16. This CDR3 is 15 amino acids long. The germline V gene has CDR1 MDHEN and CDR2 SYDVKM.

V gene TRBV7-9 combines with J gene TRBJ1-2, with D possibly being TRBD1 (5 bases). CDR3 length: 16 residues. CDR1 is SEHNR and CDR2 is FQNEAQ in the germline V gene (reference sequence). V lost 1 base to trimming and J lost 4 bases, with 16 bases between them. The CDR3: CASSLGGRAGGYGYTF. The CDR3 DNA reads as TGTGCCAGCAGCTTAGGTGGCAGGGCGGGTGGCTATGGCTACACCTTC.

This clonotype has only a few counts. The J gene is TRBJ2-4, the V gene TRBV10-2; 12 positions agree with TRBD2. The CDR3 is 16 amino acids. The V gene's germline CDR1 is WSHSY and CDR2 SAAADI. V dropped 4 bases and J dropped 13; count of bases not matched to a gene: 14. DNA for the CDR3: TGCGCCAGCAGTGTCCTAGCGGGAGGGCCCATAAATGAGCAGTACTTC. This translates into CASSVLAGGPINEQYF.

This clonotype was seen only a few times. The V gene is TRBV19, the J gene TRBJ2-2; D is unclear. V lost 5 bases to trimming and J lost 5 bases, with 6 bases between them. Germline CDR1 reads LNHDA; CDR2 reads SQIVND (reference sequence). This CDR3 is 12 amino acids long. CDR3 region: CASSVATGELFF. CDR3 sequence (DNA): TGTGCCAGTAGTGTGGCAACCGGGGAGCTGTTTTTT.